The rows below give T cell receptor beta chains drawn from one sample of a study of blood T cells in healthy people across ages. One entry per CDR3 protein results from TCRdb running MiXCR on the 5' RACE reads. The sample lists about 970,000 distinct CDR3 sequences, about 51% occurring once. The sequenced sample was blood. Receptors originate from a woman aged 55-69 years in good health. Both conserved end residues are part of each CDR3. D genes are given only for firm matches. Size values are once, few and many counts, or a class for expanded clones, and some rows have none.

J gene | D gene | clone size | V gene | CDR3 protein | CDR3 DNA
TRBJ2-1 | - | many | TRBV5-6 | CASSLLLAASYNEQFF | TGTGCCAGCAGCTTGCTACTAGCCGCCTCCTACAATGAGCAGTTCTTC
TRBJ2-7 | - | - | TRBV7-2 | CASSEGAGPNYEQYF | TGTGCCAGCAGTGAGGGAGCGGGTCCCAACTACGAGCAGTACTTC
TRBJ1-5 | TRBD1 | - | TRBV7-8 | CASSLHRDRSNRPQHF | TGTGCCAGCAGCTTACACCGGGACAGGAGCAATCGGCCCCAGCATTTT
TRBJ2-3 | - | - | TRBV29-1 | CSVEILDSRTDTQYF | TGCAGCGTTGAAATTTTGGACAGTCGCACAGATACGCAGTATTTT
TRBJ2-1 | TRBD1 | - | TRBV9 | CASSPNPSGQGFNEQFF | TGTGCCAGCAGCCCTAACCCCAGTGGACAGGGGTTCAATGAGCAGTTCTTC
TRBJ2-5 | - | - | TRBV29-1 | CSAYGPSAEETQYF | TGCAGCGCCTACGGACCTTCCGCCGAAGAGACCCAGTACTTC
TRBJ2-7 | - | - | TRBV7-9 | CASSLGDTSGYYEQYF | TGTGCCAGCAGCTTGGGAGATACTAGTGGGTACTACGAGCAGTACTTC
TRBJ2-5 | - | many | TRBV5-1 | CASSQFVGPAETQYF | TGCGCCAGCAGCCAGTTCGTGGGGCCAGCGGAGACCCAGTACTTC
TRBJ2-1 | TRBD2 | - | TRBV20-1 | CSARPGLAGGDEQFF | TGCAGTGCTAGGCCGGGACTAGCGGGAGGTGATGAGCAGTTCTTC
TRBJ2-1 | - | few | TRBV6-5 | CASSREGEQFF | TGTGCCAGCAGTCGAGAGGGTGAGCAGTTCTTC
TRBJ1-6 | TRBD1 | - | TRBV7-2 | CASSLTLWQGEGSPLHF | TGTGCCAGCAGCTTGACCTTGTGGCAGGGGGAGGGATCACCCCTCCACTTT
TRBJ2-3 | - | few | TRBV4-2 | CASSQEKGSDTQYF | TGTGCCAGCAGCCAAGAGAAGGGATCAGATACGCAGTATTTT
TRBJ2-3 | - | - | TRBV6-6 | CASSYLADTQYF | TGTGCCAGCAGTTACCTGGCAGATACGCAGTATTTT
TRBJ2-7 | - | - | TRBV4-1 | CASSRLLTQTPYEQYF | TGCGCCAGCAGCCGATTACTTACCCAAACCCCCTACGAGCAGTACTTC
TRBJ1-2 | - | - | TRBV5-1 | CANSLPGINYGYTF | TGCGCCAACAGCTTGCCGGGAATTAACTATGGCTACACCTTC
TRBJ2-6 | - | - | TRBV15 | CATQGQGNSGANVLTF | TGTGCCACCCAGGGGCAGGGAAACTCTGGGGCCAACGTCCTGACTTTC
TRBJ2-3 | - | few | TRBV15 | CATSLVAGRSTDTQYF | TGTGCCACCAGCCTTGTCGCGGGGAGGTCGACAGATACGCAGTATTTT
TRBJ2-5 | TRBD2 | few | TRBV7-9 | CASSSLGASGRLETQYF | TGTGCCAGCAGCTCCCTTGGAGCGAGCGGGAGGCTGGAGACCCAGTACTTC
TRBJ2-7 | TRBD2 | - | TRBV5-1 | CASSLEIAGNNEQYF | TGCGCCAGCAGCTTGGAGATAGCGGGCAACAATGAGCAGTACTTC
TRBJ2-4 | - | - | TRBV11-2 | CASSPSQAGLEQYF | TGTGCCAGCAGCCCCAGCCAGGCCGGATTGGAGCAGTACTTC
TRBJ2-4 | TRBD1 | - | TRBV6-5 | CASSWTQGDGAKNIRYF | TGTGCCAGCAGTTGGACACAGGGGGATGGAGCCAAAAACATTCGGTACTTC
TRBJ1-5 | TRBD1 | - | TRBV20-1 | CSAVAGGYSNQPQHF | TGCAGTGCTGTAGCAGGGGGGTATAGCAATCAGCCCCAGCATTTT
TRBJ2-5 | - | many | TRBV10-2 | CASSEGGSGETQYF | TGCGCCAGCAGTGAGGGAGGGTCGGGGGAGACCCAGTACTTC
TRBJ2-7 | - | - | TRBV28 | CASSLPGTLYEQYF | TGTGCCAGCAGTCTTCCCGGGACCCTTTACGAGCAGTACTTC
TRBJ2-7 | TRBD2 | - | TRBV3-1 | CASSQAKREGPTYEQYF | TGTGCCAGCAGCCAAGCGAAGCGGGAGGGCCCTACCTACGAGCAGTACTTC
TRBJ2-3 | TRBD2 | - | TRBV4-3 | CASSQDGQLAGVPDTQYF | TGCGCCAGCAGCCAAGATGGCCAACTAGCGGGAGTACCCGATACGCAGTATTTT
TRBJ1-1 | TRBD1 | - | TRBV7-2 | CASSLVLGQLFPEAFF | TGTGCCAGCAGCTTAGTTTTGGGACAGCTCTTCCCTGAAGCTTTCTTT
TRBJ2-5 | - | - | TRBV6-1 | CASKRVYNQETQYF | TGTGCCAGCAAGCGAGTTTACAACCAAGAGACCCAGTACTTC
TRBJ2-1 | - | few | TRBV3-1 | CASSQISPNEQFF | TGTGCCAGCAGCCAAATATCGCCCAATGAGCAGTTCTTC
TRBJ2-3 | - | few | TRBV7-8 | CASSPNKQTPSTDTQYF | TGTGCCAGCAGCCCAAACAAACAGACTCCTAGCACAGATACGCAGTATTTT